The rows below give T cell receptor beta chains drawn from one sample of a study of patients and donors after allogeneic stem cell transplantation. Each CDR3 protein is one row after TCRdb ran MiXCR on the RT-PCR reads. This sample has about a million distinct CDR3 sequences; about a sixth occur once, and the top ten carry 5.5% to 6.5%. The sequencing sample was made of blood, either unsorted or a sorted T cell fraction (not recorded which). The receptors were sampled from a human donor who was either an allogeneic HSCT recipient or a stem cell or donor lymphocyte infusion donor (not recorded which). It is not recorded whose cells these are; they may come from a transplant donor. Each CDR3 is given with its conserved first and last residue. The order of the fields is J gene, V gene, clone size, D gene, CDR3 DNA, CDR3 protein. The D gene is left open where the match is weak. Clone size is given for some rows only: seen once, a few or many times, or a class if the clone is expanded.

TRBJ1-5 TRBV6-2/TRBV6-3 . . TGTGCCAGCAGTTACAGACAGGTAACGGGTCAGCCCCAGCATTTT CASSYRQVTGQPQHF
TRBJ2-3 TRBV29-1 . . TGCAGCAGCCGAATGGGACACCTCCAGGGAGATACGCAGTATTTT CSSRMGHLQGDTQYF
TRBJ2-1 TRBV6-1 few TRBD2 TGTGCCAGCAGTAAAGGGACTAGCCCGTACAATGAGCAGTTCTTC CASSKGTSPYNEQFF
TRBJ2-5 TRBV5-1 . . TGCGCCAGCAGCTGGGGTCGAGGCCGAGAGACCCAGTACTTC CASSWGRGRETQYF
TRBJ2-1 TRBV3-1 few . TGTGCCAGCAGCCAAGATCGACAGGTTAACTTAAATGAGCAGTTCTTC CASSQDRQVNLNEQFF
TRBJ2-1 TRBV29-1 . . TGCAGCGTTGTCCTGGAGGGCCAGTCCTACAATGAGCAGTTCTTC CSVVLEGQSYNEQFF
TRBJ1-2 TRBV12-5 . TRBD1 TGTGCTAGTGGCTACGACAGGGGCCAATTCTATGGCTACACCTTC CASGYDRGQFYGYTF
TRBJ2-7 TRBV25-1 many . TGTGCCAGCAGTGGGACAGTGACTTACGAGCAGTACTTC CASSGTVTYEQYF
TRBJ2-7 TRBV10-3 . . TGTGCCATCAGTGAGGGACTAGAGCAGTACTTC CAISEGLEQYF
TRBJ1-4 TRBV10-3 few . TGTGCCATCAGTGAGCACGGTGTGGCTAATGAAAAACTGTTTTTT CAISEHGVANEKLFF
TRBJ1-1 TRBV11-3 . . TGTGCCAGCAGCCAAACGTTAGATGGGACTGAAGCTTTCTTT CASSQTLDGTEAFF
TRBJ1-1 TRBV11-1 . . TGTGCCAGCAGCTTAGACGTGTCCAGGGGTCGGGTTGAAGCTTTCTTT CASSLDVSRGRVEAFF
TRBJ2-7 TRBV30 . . TGTGCCTGGAGTACCCCAGGAGGGGTCACCTACGAGCAGTACTTC CAWSTPGGVTYEQYF
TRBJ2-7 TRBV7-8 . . TGTGCCAGCAGCTTTGTACTCCTATCGGGCGAGCAGTACTTC CASSFVLLSGEQYF
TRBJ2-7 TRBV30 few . TGTGCCTGGAGTGTTATACAGACCTACGAGCAGTACTTC CAWSVIQTYEQYF
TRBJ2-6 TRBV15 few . TGTGCCACCCGAGAACCTGGGGCCAACGTCCTGACTTTC CATREPGANVLTF
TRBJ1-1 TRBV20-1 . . TGCAGTGCTAGGTCGCTAAGGGAGGGAGCTTTCTTT CSARSLREGAFF
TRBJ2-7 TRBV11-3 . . TGTGCCAGCAGCTTACCCAGGGGGGACTACTACGAGCAGTACTTC CASSLPRGDYYEQYF
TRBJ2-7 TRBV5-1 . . TGCGCCAGCAGCTCAACTACCGGGTACGAGCAGTACTTC CASSSTTGYEQYF
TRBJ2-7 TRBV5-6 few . TGTGCCAGCAGCTTTGGGACGAATTACGAGCAGTACTTC CASSFGTNYEQYF
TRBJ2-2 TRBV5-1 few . TGCGCCAGCAGCGGCCGGGGTGGGATGGACACCGGGGAGCTGTTTTTT CASSGRGGMDTGELFF
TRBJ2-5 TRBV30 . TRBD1 TGTGCCTGTTTTCGACAGGGGGCGAGTGAGACCCAGTACTTC CACFRQGASETQYF
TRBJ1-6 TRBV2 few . TGTGCCAGCAGTGATCCCCACAGGGTTTCACCCCTCCACTTT CASSDPHRVSPLHF
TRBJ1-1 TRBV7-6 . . TGTGCCAGCAGCCCCTTTCCCAAGGGTGGCACTGAAGCTTTCTTT CASSPFPKGGTEAFF
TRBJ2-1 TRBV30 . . TGTGCCTGGAGTGCACGGGAGCATGAGCAGTTCTTC CAWSAREHEQFF
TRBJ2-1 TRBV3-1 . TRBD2 TGTGCCAGCAGCCAAGTCACATCTGGAGCGGGGGGTTACAATGAGCAGTTCTTC CASSQVTSGAGGYNEQFF
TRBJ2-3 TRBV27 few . TGTGCCAGCAGTCCTGGTTGGGGGAGTGAAACAGATACGCAGTATTTT CASSPGWGSETDTQYF
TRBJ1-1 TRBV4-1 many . TGCGCCAGCAGCCAGGGAGGGGAAGCTTTCTTT CASSQGGEAFF
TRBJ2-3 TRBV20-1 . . TGCAGTGCTAGAACTCGCGGGGTCCCCAATACGCAGTATTTT CSARTRGVPNTQYF
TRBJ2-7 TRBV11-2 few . TGTGCCAGCAGCTTCGTGACAAATCCCTACGAGCAGTACTTC CASSFVTNPYEQYF
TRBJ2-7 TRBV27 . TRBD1 TGTGCCAGCAGACCACTACAGGGGTACGAGCAGTACTTC CASRPLQGYEQYF
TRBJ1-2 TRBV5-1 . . TGCGCCAGCAGCCCGGTGCGGGGCAACTATGGCTACACCTTC CASSPVRGNYGYTF
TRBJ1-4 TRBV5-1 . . TGCGCCAGCAGCTTGGATTACAGGGCGGAACGAGAAAAACTGTTTTTT CASSLDYRAEREKLFF
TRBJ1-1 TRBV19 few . TGTGCCAGTAGTAATTCAGGGAACACTGAAGCTTTCTTT CASSNSGNTEAFF
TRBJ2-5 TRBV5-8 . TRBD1 TGTGCCATCCACTCGGACAGGGGTCGCGAAGACCAAGAGACCCAGTACTTC CAIHSDRGREDQETQYF
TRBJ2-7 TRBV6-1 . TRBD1 TGTGCCAGCAGTGCCCCCGGGACAGGGAGCTACGAGCAGTACTTC CASSAPGTGSYEQYF
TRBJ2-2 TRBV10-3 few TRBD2 TGTGCCATCAGCTATAGCGGGACTAGCGGGACGAACACCGGGGAGCTGTTTTTT CAISYSGTSGTNTGELFF
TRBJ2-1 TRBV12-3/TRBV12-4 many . TGTGCCAGCAGTTTGGGTGGCGGGATGGTTAATGAGCAGTTCTTC CASSLGGGMVNEQFF
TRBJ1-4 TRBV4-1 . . TGCGCCAGCAGCCAAGCTAATGAAAAACTGTTTTTT CASSQANEKLFF
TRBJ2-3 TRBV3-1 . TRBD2 TGTGCCAGCAGCCGCGGACTAGCGGGTAACACAGATACGCAGTATTTT CASSRGLAGNTDTQYF
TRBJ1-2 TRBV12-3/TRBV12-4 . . TGTGCCAGCCGGGCTGAGGCCCGGAACTATGGCTACACCTTC CASRAEARNYGYTF
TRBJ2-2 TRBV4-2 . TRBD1 TGTGCCAGCAGCCAAGAACGGGACAGGGGCGACTCTACCGGGGAGCTGTTTTTT CASSQERDRGDSTGELFF
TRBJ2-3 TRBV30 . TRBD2 TGTGCCTGGGAGACCGAGGGAGGGGCAGATACGCAGTATTTT CAWETEGGADTQYF